These 13 T cell receptor beta chains share one sample of origin, sequenced in a study of blood T cells in healthy people across ages. Primers used in a second PCR of about 7 to 12 cycles were a sample-barcoded 5' primer and a J-beta primer mix. MiXCR, run by TCRdb on the 5' RACE reads, gives a single entry per CDR3 protein. The data contain some 640,000 distinct CDR3 sequences, roughly 30% of them seen just once; the ten biggest clones take up approximately 14%. Source material: blood. Every receptor here comes from a woman older than 75 in good health.

The gene calls are TRBV2 and TRBJ2-2; TRBD2 matches at 10 bases. The germline gives CDR1 SNHLY, CDR2 FYNNEI. The CDR3 has 16 residues. The J segment lost 4 bases and the V segment lost 6 bases, leaving 8 bases of the junction unmatched. The CDR3 reads CASSRLAGASTGELFF. The CDR3, as DNA: TGTGCCAGCAGCCGGCTAGCGGGGGCCAGCACCGGGGAGCTGTTTTTT. The full variable domain, with the rest looked up from reference TRBV2 and TRBJ2-2, is EPEVTQTPSHQVTQMGQEVILRCVPISNHLYFYWYRQILGQKVEFLVSFYNNEISEKSEIFDDQFSVERPDGSNFTLKIRSTKLEDSAMYFCASSRLAGASTGELFFGEGSRLTVL.

The genes are TRBV20-1 and TRBJ2-5; 12 nucleotides agree with TRBD2. This CDR3 contains 16 residues. Trimming at V came to 1 base and at J to 5 bases, leaving 8 bases not matched to a gene. Germline V CDR1 and CDR2: DFQATT, SNEGSKA (reference sequence). For the CDR3, the DNA is TGCAGTGCTAGAGTCCCTAGCGGGGGGGCCGTGGAGACCCAGTACTTC. Translated, it gives CSARVPSGGAVETQYF.

Comment on this clonotype: A much larger clone differs by one base, so this may be a read error. In DNA form, the CDR3 reads TGTGCCAGCAGACAGCGGGAGACGTGGGATGAGCAGTACTTC. Its translation is CASRQRETWDEQYF. V usage is TRBV7-9 and J usage is TRBJ2-5; 8 bases map to TRBD2. This CDR3 has 14 amino acids. Germline V gives CDR1 SEHNR, CDR2 FQNEAQ (reference sequence). V lost 6 bases, J lost 11 bases, and 14 bases stayed unmatched. Drawing the rest from reference TRBV7-9 and TRBJ2-5, the complete variable domain is DTGVSQNPRHKITKRGQNVTFRCDPISEHNRLYWYRQTLGQGPEFLTYFQNEAQLEKSRLLSDRFSAERPKGSFSTLEIQRTEQGDSAMYLCASRQRETWDEQYFGPGTRLLVL.

This clonotype was seen repeatedly, ten times or more. The chain recombines TRBV10-3 with TRBJ2-3; perhaps TRBD2 as D (6 bases). The length of the CDR3 is 14 residues. The germline V and J ends were trimmed by 3 bases and 0 bases, with 7 bases remaining between them. The germline gives CDR1 ENHRY, CDR2 SYGVKD. DNA for the CDR3: TGTGCCATCAGTGACGGGGGTAGCACAGATACGCAGTATTTT. Residues: CAISDGGSTDTQYF.

This clonotype was seen at least ten times. This chain links TRBV7-2 with TRBJ2-1; possible D gene TRBD1, 5 bases. This CDR3 is 13 amino acids long. Germline assignment: CDR1 SGHTA and CDR2 FQGNSA. With 5 bases removed from V and 10 bases from J, the gap between germline ends came to 15 bases. CDR3 region: CASSPSLGREQFF. DNA for the CDR3: TGTGCCAGCAGCCCCTCGTTGGGGCGCGAGCAGTTCTTC.

This clonotype was observed a single time. The rearrangement joins TRBV7-2 to TRBJ2-5; 8 nucleotides agree with TRBD2. The CDR3 is made up of 16 amino acids. The V gene's germline CDR1 is SGHTA and CDR2 FQGNSA. Trimming cost V 0 bases and J 11 bases; bases outside gene matches: 14. CDR3 sequence reads: CASSLALSGGAYEQYF. CDR3 sequence (DNA): TGTGCCAGCAGCTTAGCATTGAGCGGGGGAGCGTATGAGCAGTACTTC.

At least ten counts were recorded for this clonotype. The genes are TRBV29-1 and TRBJ1-2; D is undetermined. Germline V gene data show CDR1 as SQVTM and CDR2 as ANQGSEA. Trimming pared 1 base from V and 7 bases from J, leaving 4 bases between. The CDR3 is 10 residues long. This CDR3 reads CSVEGGGYTF. The CDR3 coding sequence is TGCAGCGTTGAAGGCGGTGGCTACACCTTC.

On this clonotype itself: A much larger clone differs by one base, so this may be a read error. V is TRBV7-2 and J is TRBJ2-5; TRBD2 aligns across 10 bases. CDR3 size: 16 residues. The junction had 14 bases not matched to a gene; V was cut back by 2 bases and J by 11 bases. The germline V gene encodes CDR1 SGHTA and CDR2 FQGNSA. The CDR3 loop is CASSLSSLAGVGEQYF. For the CDR3, the DNA is TGTGCCAGCAGCTTAAGTAGTCTAGCGGGGGTGGGTGAGCAGTACTTC.

This clonotype has at least ten counts. V and J are TRBV27 and TRBJ2-5; 8 positions agree with TRBD2. This CDR3 is built from 14 residues. Germline assignment: CDR1 MNHEY and CDR2 SMNVEV (reference sequence). V trimming: 5 bases; J trimming: 2 bases; junction bases outside the gene matches: 4. CDR3 residues: CASSPRGGQETQYF. Written as DNA, the CDR3 is TGTGCCAGCAGTCCCCGGGGGGGGCAAGAGACCCAGTACTTC.

This clonotype was counted only a few times. This may arise from a read error, as a much more abundant clone is one base away. The chain links TRBV5-4 to TRBJ2-7; maybe TRBD2 (6 bases). The CDR3 contains 15 residues. The germline CDR1 and CDR2 sequences are SGHNT and YYREEE (reference sequence). V was shortened by 4 bases and J by 7 bases, with 21 bases between the two germline ends. The CDR3 coding sequence is TGTGCCAGCAGCCCGAGACGGGAGAGTCACAATGAGCAGTACTTC. It specifies CASSPRRESHNEQYF. The full variable domain, completed using reference TRBV5-4 and TRBJ2-7, is ETGVTQSPTHLIKTRGQQVTLRCSSQSGHNTVSWYQQALGQGPQFIFQYYREEENGRGNFPPRFSGLQFPNYSSELNVNALELDDSALYLCASSPRRESHNEQYFGPGTRLTVT.

This clonotype occurred many times. V gene TRBV7-7 combines with J gene TRBJ1-2; 8 nucleotides line up with TRBD1. Per germline, CDR1 SSHAT and CDR2 FNYEAQ (reference sequence). The CDR3 length is 18 residues. J was trimmed by 0 bases and V by 6 bases; bases with no gene match: 15. The CDR3 sequence is CASRTITGQGEANYGYTF. The CDR3 bases are TGTGCCAGCAGGACTATCACCGGACAGGGCGAAGCTAACTATGGCTACACCTTC.

This clonotype was picked up many times. The chain has TRBV11-2 and TRBJ2-3, with a possible D match to TRBD1 (5 bases). V gave up 5 bases and J gave up 1 base, with 10 bases separating them. This CDR3 is 14 amino acids long. Germline V CDR1 and CDR2: SGHAT, FQNNGV. DNA of the CDR3: TGTGCCAGCAGCCCGGAGACAGGCACAGATACGCAGTATTTT. Its protein product is CASSPETGTDTQYF.

V is TRBV4-2 and J is TRBJ2-1; TRBD2 aligns across 15 bases. TRBJ2-7 explains the end of the DNA better; the J call may be wrong. CDR1 and CDR2 (germline): LGHNA, YNFKEQ. CDR3 length: 22 residues. The CDR3 sequence is CASSPRRTSGGAGQSSYNEQYF. In nucleotides, the CDR3 is TGTGCCAGCAGCCCCAGACGGACTAGCGGGGGGGCAGGACAGAGCTCCTACAATGAGCAGTACTTC.